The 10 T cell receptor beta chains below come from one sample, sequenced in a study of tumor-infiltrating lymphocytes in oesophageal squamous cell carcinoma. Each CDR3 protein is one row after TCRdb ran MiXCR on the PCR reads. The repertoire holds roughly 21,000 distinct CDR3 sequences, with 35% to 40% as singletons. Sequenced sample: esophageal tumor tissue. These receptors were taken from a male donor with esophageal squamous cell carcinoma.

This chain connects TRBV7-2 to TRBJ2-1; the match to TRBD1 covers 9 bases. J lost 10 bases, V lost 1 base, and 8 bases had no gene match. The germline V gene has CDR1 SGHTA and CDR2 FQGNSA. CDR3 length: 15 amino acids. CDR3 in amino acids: CASSLDRTGVDEQFF. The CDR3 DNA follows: TGTGCCAGCAGCTTAGATAGGACAGGGGTGGACGAGCAGTTCTTC.

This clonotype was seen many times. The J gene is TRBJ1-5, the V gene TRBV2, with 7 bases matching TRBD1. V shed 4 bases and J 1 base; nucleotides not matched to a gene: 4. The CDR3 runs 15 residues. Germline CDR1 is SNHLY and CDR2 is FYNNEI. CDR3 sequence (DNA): TGTGCCAGCAGTGTAGGACAGGCCAGCAATCAGCCCCAGCATTTT. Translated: CASSVGQASNQPQHF.

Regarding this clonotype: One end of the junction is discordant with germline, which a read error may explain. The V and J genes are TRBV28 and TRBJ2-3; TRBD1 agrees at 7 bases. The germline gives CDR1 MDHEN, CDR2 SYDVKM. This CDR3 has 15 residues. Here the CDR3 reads CASCQQGWDADTLYF. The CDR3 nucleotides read TGTGCCAGCTGTCAACAGGGGTGGGACGCAGATACGCTGTATTTT. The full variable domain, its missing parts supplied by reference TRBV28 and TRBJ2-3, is DVKVTQSSRYLVKRTGEKVFLECVQDMDHENMFWYRQDPGLGLRLIYFSYDVKMKEKGDIPEGYSVSREKKERFSLILESASTNQTSMYLCASCQQGWDADTLYFGPGTRLTVL.

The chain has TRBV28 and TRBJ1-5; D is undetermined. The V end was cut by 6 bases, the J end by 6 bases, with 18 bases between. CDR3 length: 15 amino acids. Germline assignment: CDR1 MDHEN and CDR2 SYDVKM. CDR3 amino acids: CASRWQDFETQPQHF. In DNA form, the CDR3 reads TGTGCCAGCAGGTGGCAGGATTTCGAGACTCAGCCCCAGCATTTT.

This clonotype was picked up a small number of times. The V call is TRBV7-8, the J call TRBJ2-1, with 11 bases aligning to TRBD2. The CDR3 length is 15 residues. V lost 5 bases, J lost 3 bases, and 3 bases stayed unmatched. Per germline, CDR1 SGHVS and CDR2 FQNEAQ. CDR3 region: CASSLGLAVYNEQFF. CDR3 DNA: TGTGCCAGCAGCCTGGGACTAGCGGTCTACAATGAGCAGTTCTTC.

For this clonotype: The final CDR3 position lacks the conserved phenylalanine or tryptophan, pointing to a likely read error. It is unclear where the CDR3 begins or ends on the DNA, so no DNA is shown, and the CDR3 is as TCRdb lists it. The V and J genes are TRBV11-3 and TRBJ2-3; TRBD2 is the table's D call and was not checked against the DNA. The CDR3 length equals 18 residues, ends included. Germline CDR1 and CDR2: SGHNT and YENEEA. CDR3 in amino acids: CASSYISSGRNDEQFFGP.

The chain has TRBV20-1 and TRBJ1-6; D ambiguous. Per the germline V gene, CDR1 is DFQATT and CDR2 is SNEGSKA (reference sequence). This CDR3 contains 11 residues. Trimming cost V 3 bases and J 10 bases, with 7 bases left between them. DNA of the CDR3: TGCAGTGCTAGTCGGGGATCACCCCTCCACTTT. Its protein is CSASRGSPLHF.

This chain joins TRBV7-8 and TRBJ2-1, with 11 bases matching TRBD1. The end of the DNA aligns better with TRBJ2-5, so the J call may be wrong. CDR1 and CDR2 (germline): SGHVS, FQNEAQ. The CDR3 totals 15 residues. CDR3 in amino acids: CASSLGTGGLETQYF. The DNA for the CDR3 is TGTGCCAGCAGCTTAGGGACAGGGGGCTTGGAGACCCAGTACTTC.

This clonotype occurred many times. This CDR3 is CASSLMPGLADLSEQYF. CDR3 sequence (DNA): TGCGCCAGCAGCTTAATGCCTGGGTTGGCGGACCTAAGCGAGCAGTACTTC. The chain couples TRBV5-1 to TRBJ2-1; D gene unclear. The DNA end favors TRBJ2-7, so the J call may be wrong. Germline loops: CDR1 SGHRS, CDR2 YFSETQ. This CDR3 spans 17 amino acids.

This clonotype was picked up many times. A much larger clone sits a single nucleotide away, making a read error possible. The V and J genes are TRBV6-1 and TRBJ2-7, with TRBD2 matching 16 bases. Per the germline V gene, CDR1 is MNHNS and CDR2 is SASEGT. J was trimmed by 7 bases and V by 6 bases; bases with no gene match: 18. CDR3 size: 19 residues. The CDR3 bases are TGTGCCAGCAGATTTCGTCCCGGGACTAGCGGGGGGGCCTACAATGAGCAGTACTTC. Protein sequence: CASRFRPGTSGGAYNEQYF.